This is a list of T cell receptor beta chains from one sample in a study of T cell responses to AZD1222 COVID-19 vaccine. The data were produced by immunoSEQ multiplex PCR, yet TCRdb's version contains in-frame clones alone and is incomplete. The sample yields 130,000 to 150,000 clones, roughly nine tenths seen once. This sample comprised peripheral blood, obtained on day 0 of AZD1222 vaccination. The source of these receptors is an adult in good health. Both conserved end residues are part of each CDR3. Each record gives: clone size, J gene, V gene, D gene, CDR3 DNA, CDR3 protein. D genes are given only for firm matches. A clone size is listed for some rows: how often the clone was seen (once, few, many), or a class if it is expanded.

size: .
J: TRBJ2-7
V: TRBV27
D: .
DNA: TGTGCCAGCAGTAGCCTTGAGGGCTCCGAGCAGTACTTC
CDR3: CASSSLEGSEQYF

size: .
J: TRBJ2-7
V: TRBV7-9
D: .
DNA: TGTGCCAGCAGCTTAGCCACAGGGTACTACGAGCAGTACTTC
CDR3: CASSLATGYYEQYF

size: .
J: TRBJ2-7
V: TRBV18
D: .
DNA: TGTGCCAGCTCACTAGTCAGGACACCTGATTACGAGCAGTACTTC
CDR3: CASSLVRTPDYEQYF

size: .
J: TRBJ1-6
V: TRBV7-8
D: TRBD1
DNA: TGTGCCAGCAGCCCGACAGGGGGACTTGGCAATTCACCCCTCCACTTT
CDR3: CASSPTGGLGNSPLHF

size: once
J: TRBJ1-1
V: TRBV7-6
D: .
DNA: TGTGCCAGCAGCAGAACGCGGAACACTGAAGCTTTCTTT
CDR3: CASSRTRNTEAFF

size: .
J: TRBJ1-5
V: TRBV19
D: TRBD1
DNA: TGTGCCAGTAGCGACAGGGAAACGAATCAGCCCCAGCATTTT
CDR3: CASSDRETNQPQHF

size: .
J: TRBJ2-7
V: TRBV9
D: TRBD2
DNA: TGTGCCAGCAGCGCCGTGGGGGGGAGTAATTACGAGCAGTACTTC
CDR3: CASSAVGGSNYEQYF

size: .
J: TRBJ1-6
V: TRBV4-1
D: TRBD1
DNA: TGCGCCAGCAGCCAGGATATAGGGACAGGGGGCGATTCACCCCTCCACTTT
CDR3: CASSQDIGTGGDSPLHF

size: .
J: TRBJ1-3
V: TRBV7-8
D: .
DNA: TGTGCCAGCAGCGACAAAACCGGGGACGGACTATACTCTGGAAACACCATATATTTT
CDR3: CASSDKTGDGLYSGNTIYF

size: .
J: TRBJ1-5
V: TRBV3-1/TRBV3-2
D: .
DNA: TGTGCCAGCAGCCAGAGGGCAGGGTATCAGCCCCAGCATTTT
CDR3: CASSQRAGYQPQHF

size: .
J: TRBJ2-7
V: TRBV15
D: .
DNA: TGTGCCACCAGAAGAGAGGCGGGGCAGTCCTACGAGCAGTACTTC
CDR3: CATRREAGQSYEQYF

size: .
J: TRBJ2-3
V: TRBV19
D: .
DNA: TGTGCCAGTACGTCTGGGCCCCTTAAACTCACAGATACGCAGTATTTT
CDR3: CASTSGPLKLTDTQYF

size: few
J: TRBJ1-2
V: TRBV29-1
D: .
DNA: TGCAGCGTTGTCTGGGGCAGTAACTATGGCTACACCTTC
CDR3: CSVVWGSNYGYTF

size: .
J: TRBJ1-6
V: TRBV5-1
D: .
DNA: TGCGCCAGCAGCTTCCTCGAGGCAGGTCGTTCACCCCTCCACTTT
CDR3: CASSFLEAGRSPLHF

size: once
J: TRBJ2-7
V: TRBV9
D: .
DNA: TGTGCCAGCAGCGTAGGTTCAGGGCCCCACGCCTACGAGCAGTACTTC
CDR3: CASSVGSGPHAYEQYF

size: .
J: TRBJ1-1
V: TRBV2
D: .
DNA: TGTGCCAGCAGCCAGCAGAACACTGAAGCTTTCTTT
CDR3: CASSQQNTEAFF

size: .
J: TRBJ1-2
V: TRBV7-9
D: .
DNA: TGTGCCAGCAGCTCCTTACAAGGGGGGAATGGCTACACCTTC
CDR3: CASSSLQGGNGYTF

size: .
J: TRBJ1-4
V: TRBV5-1
D: TRBD1
DNA: TGCGCCAGCAGCGATCCGGGACAGAATGAAAAACTGTTTTTT
CDR3: CASSDPGQNEKLFF

size: .
J: TRBJ1-1
V: TRBV7-9
D: TRBD1
DNA: TGTGCCAGCAGCAAGGCCTCAGGGGGTGACACTGAAGCTTTCTTT
CDR3: CASSKASGGDTEAFF

size: .
J: TRBJ1-1
V: TRBV30
D: .
DNA: TGTGCCTGGAGTGTTTTGGGGGCAAGCACTGAAGCTTTCTTT
CDR3: CAWSVLGASTEAFF

size: .
J: TRBJ1-4
V: TRBV5-8
D: .
DNA: TGTGCCAGCCGCCGGGGGTGGGAAAAACTGTTTTTT
CDR3: CASRRGWEKLFF

size: .
J: TRBJ1-3
V: TRBV6-4
D: TRBD1
DNA: TGTGCCAGCAGGGTGCCGGGACAGGGAACTGGAAACACCATATATTTT
CDR3: CASRVPGQGTGNTIYF

size: .
J: TRBJ1-4
V: TRBV7-9
D: .
DNA: TGTGCCAGCAGCTACGGTTTGGGGCCTGAAAAACTGTTTTTT
CDR3: CASSYGLGPEKLFF

size: .
J: TRBJ1-2
V: TRBV2
D: .
DNA: TGTGCCAGCAGTGTTGTGGGGGGCTATGGCTACACCTTC
CDR3: CASSVVGGYGYTF

size: .
J: TRBJ1-5
V: TRBV3-1/TRBV3-2
D: .
DNA: TGTGCCAGCTGGGGGGGAAACCAAAATCAGCCCCAGCATTTT
CDR3: CASWGGNQNQPQHF

size: once
J: TRBJ1-1
V: TRBV5-1
D: .
DNA: TGCGCCAGCAGCTTGATTGGGCCTTCGAACACTGAAGCTTTCTTT
CDR3: CASSLIGPSNTEAFF

size: .
J: TRBJ2-3
V: TRBV10-2
D: TRBD2
DNA: TGCGCCAGCAAAAGGACTAGCGGGAGATACACAGATACGCAGTATTTT
CDR3: CASKRTSGRYTDTQYF

size: .
J: TRBJ1-2
V: TRBV18
D: .
DNA: TGTGCCAGCTCCGCCCAAGGGGACTATGGCTACACCTTC
CDR3: CASSAQGDYGYTF

size: .
J: TRBJ2-3
V: TRBV18
D: TRBD1
DNA: TGTGCCAGCTCGCGGACAGGGGGGCCAGATACGCAGTATTTT
CDR3: CASSRTGGPDTQYF